This T cell receptor beta chain was documented in a study of OX40 agonist ivuxolimab in advanced cancers. Context from the whole study: Ivuxolimab, which targeted the costimulatory receptor OX40 (CD134), was an agonistic, fully human IgG2 monoclonal antibody. Intravenous ivuxolimab was administered to patients every 2 weeks at six dose levels: 0.01, 0.1, 0.3, 1.5, 3 and 10 mg/kg. Of the approximately 50 patients in dose escalation, 19 had hepatocellular carcinoma, around 15 had melanoma, 9 had renal cell carcinoma and 9 had head and neck cancer. The dose-escalation cohort was about 86% male with a mean age of about 60 years, ranging from 23 to 79. Prior anti-PD-1, anti-PD-L1 or anti-CTLA-4 therapy was permitted, and approximately 41% of dose-escalation patients had received checkpoint inhibitors. Partial responses were achieved by three dose-escalation patients, of whom one had hepatocellular carcinoma and two had cutaneous melanoma. The point of sequencing TCRbeta in the periphery was to test whether ivuxolimab changed TCR sequence diversity and drove clonal T-cell expansion. The paper describes the monotherapy dose-escalation part (N = 52 patients) of the phase I trial of ivuxolimab. The paper's findings and limits, for the study overall: Low levels of normalized T-cell clonal expansion were also seen in some nonresponding patients. Clonal expansion of both CD4+ and CD8+ blood T cells was observed from baseline to week 6 at doses 0.1 to 3.0 mg/kg. After ivuxolimab, CD8+ T cells had more expanded clones than CD4+ T cells on average. In partial responders in the 0.1-3.0 mg/kg groups, normalized peripheral clonal expansion was found to be among the lowest, especially among CD8+ T cells. The antigen specificity of the peripheral T cells that underwent clonal expansion was not determined.

To sequence the TCRbeta CDR3 region, genomic DNA was isolated from the sorted cells. TCRbeta CDR3 regions were sequenced using the immunoSEQ Assay. The immuneACCESS repertoire file appears here via TCRdb, limited to in-frame rearrangements. These files lack a portion of the clones; in checked studies, under half of the deficit traces to unresolved V genes, and the cause of the others is not known. In all, the sample holds about 68,000 clones, and about 82% of those were seen once. The ten largest account for approximately 6.9% of the sample. Turning to this clone: Its antigen specificity is not known. Base quality data are lacking; no much larger clone is found one base away.

The CDR3 numbers 11 residues from cysteine through phenylalanine. Here the CDR3 DNA is all that survives: 33 bases in frame from base 1. Trimming takes 4 bases from V and 7 bases from J, and the germline ends sit 7 bases apart. The germline V gene specifies LGHNT as CDR1 and FRNRAP as CDR2. Patients with a history of autoimmune disease or receiving systemic immunosuppression were excluded from the trial. Peripheral blood for TCR sequencing was drawn from every dose cohort at baseline, at cycle 4 day 1 and at cycle 7 day 1. The samples were taken from a phase I, first-in-human, multicenter, open-label dose-escalation trial of ivuxolimab. The trial enrolled adults with locally advanced or metastatic head and neck squamous cell, hepatocellular, melanoma or renal cell carcinoma. Before TCR sequencing, CD4+ and CD8+ T cells were separately sorted from peripheral blood.

The chain is assembled from TRBV12-5 and TRBJ1-2, with no confidently assigned D gene. This specimen was CD4+ or CD8+ T cells sorted from blood, taken in a trial of the OX40 agonist ivuxolimab. This receptor was obtained from an adult with an advanced solid tumor such as melanoma, head and neck, liver or kidney cancer. The CDR3 in this case is CASGSWIGYTF. The DNA sequence is given as TGTGCTAGTGGTTCGTGGATTGGCTACACCTTC.